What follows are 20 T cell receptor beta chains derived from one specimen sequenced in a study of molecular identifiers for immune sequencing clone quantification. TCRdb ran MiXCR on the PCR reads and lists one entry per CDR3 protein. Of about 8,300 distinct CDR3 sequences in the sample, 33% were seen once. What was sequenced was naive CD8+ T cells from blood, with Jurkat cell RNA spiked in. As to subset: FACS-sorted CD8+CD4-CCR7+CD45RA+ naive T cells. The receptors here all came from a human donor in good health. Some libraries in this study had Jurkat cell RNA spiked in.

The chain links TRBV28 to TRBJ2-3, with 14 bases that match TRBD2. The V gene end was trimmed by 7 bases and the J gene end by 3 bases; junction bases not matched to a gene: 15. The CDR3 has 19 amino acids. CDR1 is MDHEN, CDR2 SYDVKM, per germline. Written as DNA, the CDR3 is TGTGCCAGCACCCCCGAACCCGGGACTAGCGGGAGTTGGACAGATACGCAGTATTTT. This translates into CASTPEPGTSGSWTDTQYF.

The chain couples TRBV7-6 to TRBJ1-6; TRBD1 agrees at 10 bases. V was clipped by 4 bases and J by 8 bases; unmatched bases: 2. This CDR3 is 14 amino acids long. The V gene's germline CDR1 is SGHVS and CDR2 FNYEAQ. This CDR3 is CASSSGQGDSPLHF. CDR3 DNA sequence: TGTGCCAGCAGCTCCGGACAGGGGGATTCACCCCTCCACTTT.

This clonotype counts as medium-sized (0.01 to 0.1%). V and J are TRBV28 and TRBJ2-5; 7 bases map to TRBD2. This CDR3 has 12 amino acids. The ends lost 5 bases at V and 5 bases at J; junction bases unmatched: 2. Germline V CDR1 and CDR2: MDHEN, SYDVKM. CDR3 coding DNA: TGTGCCAGCAGTACCGGGGGGGAGACCCAGTACTTC. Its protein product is CASSTGGETQYF.

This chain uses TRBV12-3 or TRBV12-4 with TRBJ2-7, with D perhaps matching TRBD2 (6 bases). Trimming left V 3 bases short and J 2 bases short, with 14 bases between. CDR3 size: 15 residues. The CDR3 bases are TGTGCCAGCAGTTTGGGCGGGGACGGAACCTACGAGCAGTACTTC. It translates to CASSLGGDGTYEQYF.

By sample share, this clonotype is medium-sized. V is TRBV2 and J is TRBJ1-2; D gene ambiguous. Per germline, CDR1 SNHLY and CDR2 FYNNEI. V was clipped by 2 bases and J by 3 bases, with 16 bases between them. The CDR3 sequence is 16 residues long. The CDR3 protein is CASSESTPWNDYGYTF. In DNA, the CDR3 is TGTGCCAGCAGTGAATCAACCCCATGGAACGACTATGGCTACACCTTC.

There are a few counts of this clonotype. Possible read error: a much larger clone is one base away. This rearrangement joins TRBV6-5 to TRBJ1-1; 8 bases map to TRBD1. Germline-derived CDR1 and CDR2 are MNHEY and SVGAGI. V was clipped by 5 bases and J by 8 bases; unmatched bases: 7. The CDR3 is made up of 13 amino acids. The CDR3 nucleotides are TGTGCCAGCAGTAACTTTCAGGGGGCGGAAGCTTTCTTT. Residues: CASSNFQGAEAFF.

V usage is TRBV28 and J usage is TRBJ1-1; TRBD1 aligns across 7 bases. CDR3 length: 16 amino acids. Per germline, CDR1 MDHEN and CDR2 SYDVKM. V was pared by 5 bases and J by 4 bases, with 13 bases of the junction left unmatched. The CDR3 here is CASSVDLDRAGTEAFF. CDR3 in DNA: TGTGCCAGCAGTGTTGATTTAGACAGGGCTGGCACTGAAGCTTTCTTT. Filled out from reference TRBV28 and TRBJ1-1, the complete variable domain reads DVKVTQSSRYLVKRTGEKVFLECVQDMDHENMFWYRQDPGLGLRLIYFSYDVKMKEKGDIPEGYSVSREKKERFSLILESASTNQTSMYLCASSVDLDRAGTEAFFGQGTRLTVV.

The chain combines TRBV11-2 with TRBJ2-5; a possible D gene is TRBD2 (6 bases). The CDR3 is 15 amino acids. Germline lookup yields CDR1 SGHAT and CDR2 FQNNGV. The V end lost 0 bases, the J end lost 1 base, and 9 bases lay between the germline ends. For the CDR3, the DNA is TGTGCCAGCAGCTTAGAAGCGACTAGCCAAGAGACCCAGTACTTC. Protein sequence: CASSLEATSQETQYF.

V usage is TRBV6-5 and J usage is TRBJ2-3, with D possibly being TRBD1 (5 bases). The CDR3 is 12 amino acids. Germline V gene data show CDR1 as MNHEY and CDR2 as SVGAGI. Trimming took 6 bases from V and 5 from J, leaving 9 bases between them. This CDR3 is CASRSTGDTQYF. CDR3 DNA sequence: TGTGCCAGCAGATCAACAGGAGATACGCAGTATTTT.

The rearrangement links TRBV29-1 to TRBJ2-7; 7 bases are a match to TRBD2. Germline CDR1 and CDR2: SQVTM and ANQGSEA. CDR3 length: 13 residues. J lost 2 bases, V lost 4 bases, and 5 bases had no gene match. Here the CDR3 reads CSVGSGNTYEQYF. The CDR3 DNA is TGCAGCGTTGGAAGCGGGAACACCTACGAGCAGTACTTC.

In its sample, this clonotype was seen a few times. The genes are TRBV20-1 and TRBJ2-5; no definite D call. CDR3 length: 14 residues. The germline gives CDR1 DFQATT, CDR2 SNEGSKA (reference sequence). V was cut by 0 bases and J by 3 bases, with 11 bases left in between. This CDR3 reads CSARDDSSKETQYF. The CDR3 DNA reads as TGCAGTGCTAGAGATGACTCCTCCAAAGAGACCCAGTACTTC.

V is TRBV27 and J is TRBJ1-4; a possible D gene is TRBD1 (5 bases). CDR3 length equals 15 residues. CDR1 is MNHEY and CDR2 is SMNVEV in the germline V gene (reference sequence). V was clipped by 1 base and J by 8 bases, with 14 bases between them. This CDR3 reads CASSLFGPGVEKLFF. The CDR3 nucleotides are TGTGCCAGCAGTTTATTTGGCCCGGGGGTGGAAAAACTGTTTTTT.

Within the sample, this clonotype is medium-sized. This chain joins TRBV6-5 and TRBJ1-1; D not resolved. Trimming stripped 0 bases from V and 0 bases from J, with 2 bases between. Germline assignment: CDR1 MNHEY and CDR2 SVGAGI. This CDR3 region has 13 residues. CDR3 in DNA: TGTGCCAGCAGTTACTCACTGAACACTGAAGCTTTCTTT. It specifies CASSYSLNTEAFF.

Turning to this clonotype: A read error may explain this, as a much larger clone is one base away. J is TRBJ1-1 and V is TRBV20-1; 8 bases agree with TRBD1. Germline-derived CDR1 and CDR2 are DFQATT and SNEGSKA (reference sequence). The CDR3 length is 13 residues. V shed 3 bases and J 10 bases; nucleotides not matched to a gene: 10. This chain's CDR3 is CSASGTGNAGAFF. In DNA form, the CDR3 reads TGCAGTGCTAGTGGGACAGGTAACGCTGGAGCTTTCTTT.

CDR3 loop: CASSQSINYEQYF. The CDR3 DNA reads as TGTGCCAGCAGCCAAAGTATCAACTACGAGCAGTACTTC. V gene TRBV7-8 combines with J gene TRBJ2-7; no clear D gene. V gave up 5 bases and J gave up 3 bases, with 11 bases separating them. There are 13 residues in the CDR3. Germline CDR1 reads SGHVS; CDR2 reads FQNEAQ.

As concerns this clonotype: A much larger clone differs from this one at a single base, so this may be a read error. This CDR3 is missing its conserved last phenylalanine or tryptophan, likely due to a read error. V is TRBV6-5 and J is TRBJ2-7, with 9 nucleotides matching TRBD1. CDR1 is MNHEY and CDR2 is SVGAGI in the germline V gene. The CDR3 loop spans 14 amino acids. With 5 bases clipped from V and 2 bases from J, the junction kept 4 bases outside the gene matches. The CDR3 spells CASSGTGLAYEQYL. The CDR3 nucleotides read TGTGCCAGCAGTGGGACAGGGCTAGCCTACGAGCAGTACCTC.

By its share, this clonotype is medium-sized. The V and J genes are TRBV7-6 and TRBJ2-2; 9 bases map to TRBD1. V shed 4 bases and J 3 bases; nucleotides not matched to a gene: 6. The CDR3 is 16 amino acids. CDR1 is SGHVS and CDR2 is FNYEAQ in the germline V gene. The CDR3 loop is CASSSAGTGYTGELFF. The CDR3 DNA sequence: TGTGCCAGCAGCTCTGCCGGGACAGGGTACACCGGGGAGCTGTTTTTT.

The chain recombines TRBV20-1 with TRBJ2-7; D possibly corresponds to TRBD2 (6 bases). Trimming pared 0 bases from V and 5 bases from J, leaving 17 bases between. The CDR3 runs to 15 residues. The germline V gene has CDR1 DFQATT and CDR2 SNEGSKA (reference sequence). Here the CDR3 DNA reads TGCAGTGCTAGAGATCTCGGCGGGACCACCGACGAGCAGTACTTC. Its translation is CSARDLGGTTDEQYF.

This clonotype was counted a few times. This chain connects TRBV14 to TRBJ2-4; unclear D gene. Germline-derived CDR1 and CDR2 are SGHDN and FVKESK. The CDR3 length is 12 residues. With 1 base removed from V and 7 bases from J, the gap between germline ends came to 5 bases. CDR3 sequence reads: CASSQVGNIQYF. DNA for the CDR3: TGTGCCAGCAGCCAAGTTGGGAACATTCAGTACTTC.

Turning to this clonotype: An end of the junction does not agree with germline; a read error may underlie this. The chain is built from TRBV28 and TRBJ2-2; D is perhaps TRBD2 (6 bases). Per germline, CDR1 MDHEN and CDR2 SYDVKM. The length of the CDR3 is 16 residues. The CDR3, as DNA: TGTACCAGCTGTTCCTGGGACTTTTTGAACACCGGGGAGCTGTTTTTT. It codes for CTSCSWDFLNTGELFF.